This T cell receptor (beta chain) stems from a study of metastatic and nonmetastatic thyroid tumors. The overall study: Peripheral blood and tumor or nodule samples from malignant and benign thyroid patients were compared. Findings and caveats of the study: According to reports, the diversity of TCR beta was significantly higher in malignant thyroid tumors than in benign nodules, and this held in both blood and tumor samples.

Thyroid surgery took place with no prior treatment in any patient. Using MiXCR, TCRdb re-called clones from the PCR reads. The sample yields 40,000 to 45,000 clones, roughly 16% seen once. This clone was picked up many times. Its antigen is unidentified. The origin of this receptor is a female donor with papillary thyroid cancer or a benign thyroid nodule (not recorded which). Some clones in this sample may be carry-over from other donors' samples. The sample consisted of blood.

The CDR3 here is CASSSGYGNQPQHF. CDR3 sequence (DNA): TGTGCCAGCAGTTCCGGATATGGCAATCAGCCCCAGCATTTT. The rearrangement links TRBV27 to TRBJ1-5; no definite D call. CDR3 length: 14 amino acids. Deletions cut 4 bases from V and 2 bases from J, with 9 bases between. The germline CDR1 and CDR2 sequences are MNHEY and SMNVEV (reference sequence).